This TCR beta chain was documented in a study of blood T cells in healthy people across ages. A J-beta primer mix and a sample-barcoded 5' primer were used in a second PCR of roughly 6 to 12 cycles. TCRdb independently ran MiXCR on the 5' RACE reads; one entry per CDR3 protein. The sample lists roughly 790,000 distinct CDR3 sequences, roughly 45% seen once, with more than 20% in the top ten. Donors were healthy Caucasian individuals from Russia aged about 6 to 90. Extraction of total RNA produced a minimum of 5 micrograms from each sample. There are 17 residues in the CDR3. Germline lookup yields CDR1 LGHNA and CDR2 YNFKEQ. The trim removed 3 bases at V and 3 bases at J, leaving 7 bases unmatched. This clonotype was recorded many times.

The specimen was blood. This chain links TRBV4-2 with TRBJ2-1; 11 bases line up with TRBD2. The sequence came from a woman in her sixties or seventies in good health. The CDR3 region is CASSHSALAGGYNEQFF. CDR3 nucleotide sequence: TGTGCCAGCAGCCACTCGGCCCTAGCGGGGGGCTACAATGAGCAGTTCTTC.